Listed below are T cell receptor beta chains from one sample, sequenced in a study of T cells in Graves' hyperthyroidism and ophthalmopathy. TCRdb independently ran MiXCR on the multiplex PCR reads; one entry per CDR3 protein. The sample includes around 700,000 distinct CDR3 sequences, around 20% seen only once; the top ten take 16%. The material sequenced was blood. These receptors were taken from a woman aged 50 to 60 with Graves' hyperthyroidism that later progressed to Graves' ophthalmopathy. CDR3s include the opening cysteine and the closing phenylalanine or tryptophan. A D gene is named only where the DNA matches it firmly. Expanded clones are given a class, and other clones once, few, many or no size at all.

TGCGCCAGCAGCCCTGGGGGGGGCAACCAAGAGACCCAGTACTTC,CASSPGGGNQETQYF,TRBJ2-5,many,TRBV5-1,-
TGTGCCAGCAGCCGGCCGGTATCAGATACGCAGTATTTT,CASSRPVSDTQYF,TRBJ2-3,-,TRBV14,-
TGTGCCAGCAGTGAATTCGGGAGTAGGAGTGGGCCCCAGCATTTT,CASSEFGSRSGPQHF,TRBJ1-5,-,TRBV6-1,-
TGTGCCAGCAGCCAGGTTCCGAACACTGAAGCTTTCTTT,CASSQVPNTEAFF,TRBJ1-1,many,TRBV3-1,-
TGTGCCAGCAGAGCTAGCGGACTCACAGATACGCAGTATTTT,CASRASGLTDTQYF,TRBJ2-3,few,TRBV2,TRBD2
TGCAGTGCTAGACCCATGGGGGATCCCGAGCAGTACTTC,CSARPMGDPEQYF,TRBJ2-7,few,TRBV20-1,-
TGTGCCAGCAGCCTCGGGACGGCGAACTCTGGAAACACCATATATTTT,CASSLGTANSGNTIYF,TRBJ1-3,many,TRBV2,-
TGTGCCACCAGCAGAGAGGTTGGACATCCAGGTTATGAGCAGTTCTTC,CATSREVGHPGYEQFF,TRBJ2-1,-,TRBV15,-
TGTGCCAGCAGCACAACTCTAGCGCCGAGCACAGATACGCAGTATTTT,CASSTTLAPSTDTQYF,TRBJ2-3,many,TRBV7-2,-
TGTGCCACCAGCCCCACCCCGCGCGGGGGGTACGAGCAGTACTTC,CATSPTPRGGYEQYF,TRBJ2-7,-,TRBV15,TRBD2
TGCGCCAGCAGCTTGGAAGGGTTCGACTATGGCTACACCTTC,CASSLEGFDYGYTF,TRBJ1-2,-,TRBV5-1,-
TGTGCCAGCAGGGATGACAGGGGCACTGAAGCTTTCTTT,CASRDDRGTEAFF,TRBJ1-1,many,TRBV2,TRBD1
TGTGCCAGCAGCCCGGACAGTCGAGGCGGGGAGCTGTTTTTT,CASSPDSRGGELFF,TRBJ2-2,-,TRBV7-2,-
TGTGCCAGCAGTTATCGGCCTTCTGGGTCGTACGAGCAGTACTTC,CASSYRPSGSYEQYF,TRBJ2-7,few,TRBV6-5,-
TGTGCCAGCAGCTTAATTACAGGAAACAATGAGCAGTTCTTC,CASSLITGNNEQFF,TRBJ2-1,-,TRBV7-3,-
TGTGCCAGCAGTTACACAGGGCGCAATCAGCCCCAGCATTTT,CASSYTGRNQPQHF,TRBJ1-5,few,TRBV6-6,-
TGTGCCAGCAGCTTTCCCGACAGGGGCTATGGCTACACCTTC,CASSFPDRGYGYTF,TRBJ1-2,few,TRBV11-2,TRBD1
TGCAGTGCTACGTCGACAGTTGAGCAGTTCTTC,CSATSTVEQFF,TRBJ2-1,many,TRBV20-1,-
TGTGCCAGCAGTGCACAGGGCCGCTACACCTTC,CASSAQGRYTF,TRBJ1-2,-,TRBV12-3/TRBV12-4,-
TGCAGTGCTGCCGCAGGACGCAATCAGCCCCAGCATTTT,CSAAAGRNQPQHF,TRBJ1-5,few,TRBV20-1,-
TGCGCCAGCAGCTTGGCCTTGGATGGCTCCTATAATTCACCCCTCCACTTT,CASSLALDGSYNSPLHF,TRBJ1-6,-,TRBV5-1,-
TGCAGTGCTGCGCAGGGTTGGTACCAAGAGACCCAGTACTTC,CSAAQGWYQETQYF,TRBJ2-5,few,TRBV20-1,-
TGTGCCAGCACCCTCGGGGTGCAGGGGCACAATCAGCCCCAGCATTTT,CASTLGVQGHNQPQHF,TRBJ1-5,-,TRBV6-1,-
TGTGCCAGCCTGGGGTCAAATGAAAAACTGTTTTTT,CASLGSNEKLFF,TRBJ1-4,few,TRBV7-9,-
TGTGCCAGCAGGACAGGTCCCCTAAATGAAAAACTGTTTTTT,CASRTGPLNEKLFF,TRBJ1-4,-,TRBV6-1,-
TGTGCCAGCAGTCCGGGGGGTGGGCACACTGAAGCTTTCTTT,CASSPGGGHTEAFF,TRBJ1-1,few,TRBV11-3,-
TGCAGTGCTACGGACAGTTCCTCCTACGAGCAGTACTTC,CSATDSSSYEQYF,TRBJ2-7,many,TRBV20-1,-